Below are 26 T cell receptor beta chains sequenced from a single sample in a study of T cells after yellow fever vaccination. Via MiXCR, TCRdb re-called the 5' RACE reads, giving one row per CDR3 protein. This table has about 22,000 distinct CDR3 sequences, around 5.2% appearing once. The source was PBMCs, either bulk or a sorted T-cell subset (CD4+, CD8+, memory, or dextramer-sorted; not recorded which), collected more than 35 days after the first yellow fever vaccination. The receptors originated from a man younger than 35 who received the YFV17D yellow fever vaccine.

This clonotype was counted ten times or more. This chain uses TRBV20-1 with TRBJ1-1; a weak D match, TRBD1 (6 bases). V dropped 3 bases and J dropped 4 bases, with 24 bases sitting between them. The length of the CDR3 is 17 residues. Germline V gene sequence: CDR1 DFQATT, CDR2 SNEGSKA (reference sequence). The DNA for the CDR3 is TGCAGTGCTAGGGGGGGCAGGGGCACATCTTACGGCACTGAAGCTTTCTTT. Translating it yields CSARGGRGTSYGTEAFF.

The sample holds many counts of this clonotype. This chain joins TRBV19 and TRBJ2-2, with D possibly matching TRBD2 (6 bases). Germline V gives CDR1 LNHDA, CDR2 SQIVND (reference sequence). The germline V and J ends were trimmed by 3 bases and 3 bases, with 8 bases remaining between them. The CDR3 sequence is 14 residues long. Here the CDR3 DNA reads TGTGCCAGTAGTATGTGGGGGGACACCGGGGAGCTGTTTTTT. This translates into CASSMWGDTGELFF.

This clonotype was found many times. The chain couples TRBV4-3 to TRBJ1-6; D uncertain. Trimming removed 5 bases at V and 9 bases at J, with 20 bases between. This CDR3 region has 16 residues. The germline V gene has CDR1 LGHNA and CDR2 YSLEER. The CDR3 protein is CASSSGARQDRSPLHF. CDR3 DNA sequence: TGCGCCAGCAGCTCAGGAGCGCGGCAGGACCGTTCACCCCTCCACTTT.

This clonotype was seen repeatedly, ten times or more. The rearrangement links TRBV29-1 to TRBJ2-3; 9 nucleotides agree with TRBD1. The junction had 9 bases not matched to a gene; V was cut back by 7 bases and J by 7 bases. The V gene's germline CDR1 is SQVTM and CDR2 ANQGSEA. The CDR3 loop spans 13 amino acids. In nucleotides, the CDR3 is TGCAGCGCTACGACAGGGGGAACCAATACGCAGTATTTT. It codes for CSATTGGTNTQYF.

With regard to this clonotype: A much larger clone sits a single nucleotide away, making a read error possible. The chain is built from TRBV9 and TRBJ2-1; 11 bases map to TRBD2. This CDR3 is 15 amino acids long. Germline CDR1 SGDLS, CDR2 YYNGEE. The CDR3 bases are TGTGCCAGCAGCCCTGGGACTAGCGGTTACAATGGGCAGTTCTTC. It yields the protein CASSPGTSGYNGQFF.

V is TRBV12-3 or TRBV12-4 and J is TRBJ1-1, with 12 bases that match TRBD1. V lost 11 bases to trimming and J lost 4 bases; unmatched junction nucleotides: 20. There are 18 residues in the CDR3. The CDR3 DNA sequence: TGTGCCTTCTGTTTAGCAGGGGACAGGGGGCCATTGGGCACTGAAGCTTTCTTT. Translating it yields CAFCLAGDRGPLGTEAFF.

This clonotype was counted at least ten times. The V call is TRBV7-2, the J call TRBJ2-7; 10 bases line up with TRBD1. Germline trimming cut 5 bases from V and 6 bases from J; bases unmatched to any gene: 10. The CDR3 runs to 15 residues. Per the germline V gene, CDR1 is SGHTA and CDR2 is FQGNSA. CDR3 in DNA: TGTGCCAGCAGCCCGGGGACAGGGGATGGTCTCGAGCAGTACGTC. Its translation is CASSPGTGDGLEQYV.

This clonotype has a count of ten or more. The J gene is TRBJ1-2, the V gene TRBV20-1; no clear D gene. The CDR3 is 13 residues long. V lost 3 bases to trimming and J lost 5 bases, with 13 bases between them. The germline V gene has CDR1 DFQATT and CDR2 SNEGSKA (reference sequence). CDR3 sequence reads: CSASLSGRYGYTF. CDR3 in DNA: TGCAGTGCTAGTCTCTCGGGTAGATATGGCTACACCTTC.

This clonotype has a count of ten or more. CDR3 coding DNA: TGTGCCAGCAGCATCGGGGGTGATTGGCGGCCCCAGCATTTT. The encoded protein is CASSIGGDWRPQHF. The rearrangement joins TRBV12-3 or TRBV12-4 to TRBJ1-5; D perhaps matches TRBD1 (5 bases). V was shortened by 6 bases and J by 9 bases, with 18 bases between the two germline ends. The CDR3 totals 14 residues.

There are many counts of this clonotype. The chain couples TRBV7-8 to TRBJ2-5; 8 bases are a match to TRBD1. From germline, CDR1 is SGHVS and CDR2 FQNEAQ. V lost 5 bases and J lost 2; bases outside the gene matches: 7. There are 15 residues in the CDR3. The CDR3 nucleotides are TGTGCCAGCAGCCCTGGGACAGGAAGGCAAGAGACCCAGTACTTC. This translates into CASSPGTGRQETQYF. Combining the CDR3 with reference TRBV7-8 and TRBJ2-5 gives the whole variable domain GAGVSQSPRYKVAKRGQDVALRCDPISGHVSLFWYQQALGQGPEFLTYFQNEAQLDKSGLPSDRFFAERPEGSVSTLKIQRTQQEDSAVYLCASSPGTGRQETQYFGPGTRLLVL.

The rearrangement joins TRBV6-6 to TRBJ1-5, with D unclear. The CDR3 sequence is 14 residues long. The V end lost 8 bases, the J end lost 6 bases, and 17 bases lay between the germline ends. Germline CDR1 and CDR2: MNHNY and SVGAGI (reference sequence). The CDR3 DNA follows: TGTGCCAGCTTTGAGCCGGCGGAGGCTCAGCCCCAGCATTTT. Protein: CASFEPAEAQPQHF.

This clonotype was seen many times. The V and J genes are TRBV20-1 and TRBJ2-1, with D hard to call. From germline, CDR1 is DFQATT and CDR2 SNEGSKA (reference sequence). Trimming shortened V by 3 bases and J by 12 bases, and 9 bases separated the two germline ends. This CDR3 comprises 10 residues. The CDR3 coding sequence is TGCAGTGCTAGTTTGAGCGTGCAGTTCTTC. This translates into CSASLSVQFF.

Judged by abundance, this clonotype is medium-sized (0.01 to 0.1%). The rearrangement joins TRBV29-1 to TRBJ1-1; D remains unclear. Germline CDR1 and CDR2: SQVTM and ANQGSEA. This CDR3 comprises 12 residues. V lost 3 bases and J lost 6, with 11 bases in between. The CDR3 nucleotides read TGCAGCGTTGATGCGGGCAACGCTGAAGCTTTCTTT. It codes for CSVDAGNAEAFF. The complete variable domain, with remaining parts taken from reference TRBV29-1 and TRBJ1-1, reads SAVISQKPSRDICQRGTSLTIQCQVDSQVTMMFWYRQQPGQSLTLIATANQGSEATYESGFVIDKFPISRPNLTFSTLTVSNMSPEDSSIYLCSVDAGNAEAFFGQGTRLTVV.

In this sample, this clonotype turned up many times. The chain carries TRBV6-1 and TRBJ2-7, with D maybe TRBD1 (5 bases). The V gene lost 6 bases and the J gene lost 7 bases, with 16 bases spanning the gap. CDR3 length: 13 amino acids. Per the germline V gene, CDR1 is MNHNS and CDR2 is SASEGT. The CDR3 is CASSSGALGEQYV. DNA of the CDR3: TGTGCCAGCAGCTCTGGGGCCTTAGGGGAGCAGTACGTC.

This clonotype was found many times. The CDR3 DNA reads TGTGCCAGCAGTTGGGGGGACAACCATGGCTACACCTTC. This gives the protein CASSWGDNHGYTF. The chain has TRBV12-3 or TRBV12-4 and TRBJ1-2; the D gene is possibly TRBD1 (6 bases). The CDR3 contains 13 residues. V shed 4 bases and J shed 6 bases, with 12 bases lying between them.

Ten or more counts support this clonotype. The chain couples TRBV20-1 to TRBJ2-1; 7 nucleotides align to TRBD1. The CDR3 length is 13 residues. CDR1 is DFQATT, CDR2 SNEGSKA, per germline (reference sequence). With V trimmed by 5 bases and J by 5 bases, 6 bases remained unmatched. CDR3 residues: CSAPVQGNNEQFF. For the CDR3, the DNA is TGCAGTGCTCCGGTACAGGGGAACAATGAGCAGTTCTTC.

For the CDR3, the DNA is TGTGCCAGCAGCTTGGCCGGGTCAGGGGGCAATGAGCAGTTCTTC. Encoded protein: CASSLAGSGGNEQFF. This rearrangement joins TRBV5-6 to TRBJ2-1, with 7 bases lining up with TRBD1. The CDR3 length is 15 residues. Germline V gives CDR1 SGHDT, CDR2 YYEEEE. The V segment lost 0 bases and the J segment 6 bases; nucleotides outside the gene matches: 6.

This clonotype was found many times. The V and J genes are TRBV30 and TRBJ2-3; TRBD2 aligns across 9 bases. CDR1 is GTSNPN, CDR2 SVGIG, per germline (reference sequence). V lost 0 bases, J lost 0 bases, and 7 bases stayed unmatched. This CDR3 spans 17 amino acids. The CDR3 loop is CAWSVAGGISSTDTQYF. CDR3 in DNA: TGTGCCTGGAGTGTAGCGGGGGGTATTTCTAGCACAGATACGCAGTATTTT.

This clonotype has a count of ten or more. This CDR3 is CASFLAGGPYNEQFF. CDR3 DNA sequence: TGTGCCAGCTTCTTAGCGGGGGGGCCCTACAATGAGCAGTTCTTC. The V and J genes are TRBV12-3 or TRBV12-4 and TRBJ2-1, with 11 bases fitting TRBD2. J was trimmed by 2 bases and V by 8 bases; bases with no gene match: 5. The CDR3 is made up of 15 amino acids.

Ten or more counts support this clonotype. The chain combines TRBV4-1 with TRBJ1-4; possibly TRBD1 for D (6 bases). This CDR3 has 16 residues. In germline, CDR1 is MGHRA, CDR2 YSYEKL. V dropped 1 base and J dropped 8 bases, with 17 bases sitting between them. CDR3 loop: CASSQVWTEDREKLFF. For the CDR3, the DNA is TGCGCCAGCAGCCAAGTTTGGACAGAAGATCGAGAAAAACTGTTTTTT.

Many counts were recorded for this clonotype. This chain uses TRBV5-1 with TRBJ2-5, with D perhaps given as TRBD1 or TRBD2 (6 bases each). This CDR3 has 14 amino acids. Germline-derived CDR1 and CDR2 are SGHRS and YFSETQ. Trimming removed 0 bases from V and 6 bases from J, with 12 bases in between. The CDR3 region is CASSLEGGGKTQYF. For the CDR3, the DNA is TGCGCCAGCAGCTTGGAGGGGGGTGGCAAGACCCAGTACTTC.

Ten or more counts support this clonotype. The CDR3 spells CSASRGGGSGANVLTF. In DNA form, the CDR3 reads TGCAGTGCTAGCCGTGGAGGCGGGTCTGGGGCCAACGTCCTGACTTTC. V and J are TRBV20-1 and TRBJ2-6, with D possibly being TRBD2 (5 bases). CDR3 length equals 16 residues. Germline CDR1 reads DFQATT; CDR2 reads SNEGSKA (reference sequence). V was shortened by 3 bases and J by 1 base, with 13 bases between the two germline ends.

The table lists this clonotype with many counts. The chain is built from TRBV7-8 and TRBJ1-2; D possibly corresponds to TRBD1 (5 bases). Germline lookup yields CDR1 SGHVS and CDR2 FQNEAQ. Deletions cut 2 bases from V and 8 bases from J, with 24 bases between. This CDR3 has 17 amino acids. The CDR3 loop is CASSLMGPSGGIRGYTF. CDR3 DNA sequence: TGTGCCAGCAGCTTAATGGGTCCCTCGGGGGGGATCCGGGGCTACACCTTC.

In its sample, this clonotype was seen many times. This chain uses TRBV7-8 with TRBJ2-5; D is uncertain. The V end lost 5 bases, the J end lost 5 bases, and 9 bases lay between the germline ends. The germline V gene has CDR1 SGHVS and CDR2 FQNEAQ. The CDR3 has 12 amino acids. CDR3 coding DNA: TGTGCCAGCAGCCTAGGAGCGGAGACCCAGTACTTC. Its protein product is CASSLGAETQYF.

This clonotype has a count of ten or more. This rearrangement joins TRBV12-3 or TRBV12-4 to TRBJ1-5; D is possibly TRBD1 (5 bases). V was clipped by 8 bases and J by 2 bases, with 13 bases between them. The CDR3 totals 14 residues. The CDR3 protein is CASSQGLGNQPQHF. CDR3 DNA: TGTGCCAGCTCCCAGGGCCTGGGCAATCAGCCCCAGCATTTT.

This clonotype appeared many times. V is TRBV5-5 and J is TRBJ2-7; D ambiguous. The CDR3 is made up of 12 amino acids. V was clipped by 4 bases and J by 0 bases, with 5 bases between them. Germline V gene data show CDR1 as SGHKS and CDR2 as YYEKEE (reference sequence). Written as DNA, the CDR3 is TGTGCCAGCAGCCTCACCTCCTACGAGCAGTACTTC. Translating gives CASSLTSYEQYF. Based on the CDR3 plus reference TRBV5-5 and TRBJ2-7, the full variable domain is DAGVTQSPTHLIKTRGQQVTLRCSPISGHKSVSWYQQVLGQGPQFIFQYYEKEERGRGNFPDRFSARQFPNYSSELNVNALLLGDSALYLCASSLTSYEQYFGPGTRLTVT.